Below, 15 T cell receptor beta chains from the same sample are listed, as sequenced in a study of metastatic and nonmetastatic thyroid tumors. Through MiXCR, TCRdb re-clonotyped the PCR reads. The data show more than 25,000 clones, 20% to 25% seen once. All patients were untreated before thyroid surgery. Sequenced material: blood. Receptor source: a male donor with papillary thyroid cancer or a benign thyroid nodule (not recorded which). Some clones in this sample may be carry-over from other donors' samples.

Turning to this clone: A much more abundant neighbour one base away suggests this may be a read error. The rearrangement joins TRBV7-6 to TRBJ2-3; maybe TRBD2 (6 bases). Germline CDR1 is SGHVS and CDR2 is FNYEAQ. V was cut by 2 bases and J by 4 bases, with 19 bases left in between. There are 17 residues in the CDR3. The CDR3 spells CASSLFTGVPGADTQYF. The CDR3, as DNA: TGTGCCAGCAGCTTATTCACGGGGGTGCCGGGTGCAGATACGCAGTATTTT.

Remarks on this clone: One junction end disagrees with the germline gene, perhaps due to a read error. J is TRBJ2-2 and V is TRBV28; TRBD1 agrees at 7 bases. In germline, CDR1 is MDHEN, CDR2 SYDVKM. This CDR3 is built from 14 residues. CDR3 sequence reads: CGSSPYRGSGDLFF. CDR3 nucleotides: TGTGGCAGCAGTCCCTACAGGGGTTCCGGGGATCTGTTTTTT.

At least ten counts were recorded for this clone. The chain couples TRBV5-8 to TRBJ1-2; 7 nucleotides align to TRBD1. This CDR3 has 14 amino acids. Germline-derived CDR1 and CDR2 are SGHTS and YDEGEE. V shed 0 bases and J 3 bases; nucleotides not matched to a gene: 2. The CDR3 nucleotides are TGTGCCAGCAGCTTGGGGACAGGACACTATGGCTACACCTTC. Encoded protein: CASSLGTGHYGYTF.

This clone came up many times. The V gene is TRBV9, the J gene TRBJ1-1, with D maybe TRBD1 (5 bases). The CDR3 spans 12 residues. Germline V gives CDR1 SGDLS, CDR2 YYNGEE. Between the trimmed V and J ends, which lost 6 bases and 1 base, there was a span of 7 bases. DNA of the CDR3: TGTGCCAGCAAGGGGCAGAACACTGAAGCTTTCTTT. Amino acid sequence: CASKGQNTEAFF.

Ten or more counts support this clone. The chain employs TRBV18 and TRBJ1-1, with D unresolved. The CDR3 loop spans 13 amino acids. Trimming removed 5 bases at V and 6 bases at J, with 13 bases between. The germline V gene has CDR1 KGHSH and CDR2 LQKENI. CDR3: CASSVTVEAEAFF. The CDR3, as DNA: TGTGCCAGCTCAGTGACCGTGGAGGCTGAAGCTTTCTTT.

This clone was observed many times. This specimen includes other DNA sequences encoding the same CDR3. The rearrangement joins TRBV19 to TRBJ2-3, with TRBD1 matching 8 bases. This CDR3 has 16 amino acids. V lost 4 bases, J lost 1 base, and 7 bases stayed unmatched. Per the germline V gene, CDR1 is LNHDA and CDR2 is SQIVND (reference sequence). The CDR3 nucleotides are TGTGCCAGTAGTACCCAGGGGGCATGGGGCACAGATACGCAGTATTTT. Protein: CASSTQGAWGTDTQYF.

This clone has a count of ten or more. This may be a read error: a much more frequent sequence differs by one nucleotide. The sample contains more than one DNA sequence encoding this CDR3. V is TRBV11-3 and J is TRBJ1-3; D gene ambiguous. Per germline, CDR1 SGHNT and CDR2 YENEEA. The CDR3 has 11 residues. The CDR3 DNA follows: TGTGCCAGCAGCTTTCGAAACACCATATATTTC. As protein: CASSFRNTIYF.

For this clone: The junction and the germline gene differ at one end; a read error may be behind it. V is TRBV18 and J is TRBJ2-7; D might be TRBD1 or TRBD2, each matching 5 bases. Germline V gives CDR1 KGHSH, CDR2 LQKENI. The CDR3 runs 13 residues. DNA for the CDR3: TGTGCCATCAATAGGGACGACTCCTACGAGGAGTACTTC. Translated: CAINRDDSYEEYF.

This clone was seen at least ten times. The gene calls are TRBV10-2 and TRBJ2-7; TRBD1 aligns across 7 bases. V lost 0 bases to trimming and J lost 5 bases; unmatched junction nucleotides: 4. The CDR3 sequence is 14 residues long. Germline V lookup: CDR1 WSHSY, CDR2 SAAADI. As DNA, the CDR3 is TGCGCCAGCAGTGAGTCGGGACAGCTCCACGAGCAGTACTTC. This sequence encodes CASSESGQLHEQYF.

This clone showed up many times. V is TRBV10-3 and J is TRBJ2-1; D not certain. CDR3 size: 12 residues. Germline values: CDR1 ENHRY, CDR2 SYGVKD. V was shortened by 6 bases and J by 7 bases, with 10 bases between the two germline ends. CDR3 sequence (DNA): TGTGCCATCAGACAAGGTACGAATGAGCAGTTCTTC. It encodes CAIRQGTNEQFF.

As concerns this clone: Since a much larger clone is just one base distant, this may be a read error. The sample holds other DNA sequences that translate to the same CDR3. The chain joins TRBV20-1 to TRBJ2-5; D possibly uses TRBD1 or TRBD2 (6 bases each). Per germline, CDR1 DFQATT and CDR2 SNEGSKA (reference sequence). CDR3 size: 14 residues. The CDR3 nucleotides read TGCAGTGCCCTTAAGGGGGGCCCCCAAGAGGCCCAGTACTTC. The encoded protein is CSALKGGPQEAQYF.

This clone was recorded at least ten times. V gene TRBV6-1 combines with J gene TRBJ1-1; TRBD1 might be the D (6 bases). This CDR3 spans 17 amino acids. Germline CDR1 is MNHNS and CDR2 is SASEGT. Trimming removed 6 bases at V and 1 base at J, with 21 bases between. DNA of the CDR3: TGTGCCAGCAGCTACACGGCCCTTGGGGGGGCGAACACTGAAGCTTTCTTT. The encoded protein is CASSYTALGGANTEAFF.

At least ten counts were recorded for this clone. The V and J genes are TRBV5-1 and TRBJ2-5; 7 bases are a match to TRBD2. Losses at the gene ends were 5 bases for V and 0 bases for J; bases not matched to a gene: 4. From germline, CDR1 is SGHRS and CDR2 YFSETQ. The CDR3 consists of 14 residues. CDR3 nucleotide sequence: TGCGCCAGCAGTCCCGGGACTAACCAAGAGACCCAGTACTTC. Its translation: CASSPGTNQETQYF. The whole variable domain, filled in from reference TRBV5-1 and TRBJ2-5, reads KAGVTQTPRYLIKTRGQQVTLSCSPISGHRSVSWYQQTPGQGLQFLFEYFSETQRNKGNFPGRFSGRQFSNSRSEMNVSTLELGDSALYLCASSPGTNQETQYFGPGTRLLVL.

This clone was found many times. The J gene is TRBJ2-3, the V gene TRBV7-9, with 11 positions matching TRBD2. CDR1 and CDR2 from the germline V gene are SEHNR and FQNEAQ (reference sequence). The CDR3 runs 15 residues. The trim removed 5 bases at V and 5 bases at J, leaving 6 bases unmatched. The CDR3 region has the DNA TGTGCCAGCAGCCTCGTACTAGCGGGAGAAGATACGCAGTATTTT. Encoded protein: CASSLVLAGEDTQYF.

Many counts were recorded for this clone. V usage is TRBV20-1 and J usage is TRBJ2-3; D is possibly TRBD1 (6 bases). CDR3 size: 13 residues. Per the germline V gene, CDR1 is DFQATT and CDR2 is SNEGSKA (reference sequence). Trimming stripped 6 bases from V and 4 bases from J, with 14 bases between. CDR3 sequence: CSAMQQGPDTQYF. The CDR3 DNA is TGCAGTGCCATGCAACAGGGCCCAGATACGCAGTATTTT.